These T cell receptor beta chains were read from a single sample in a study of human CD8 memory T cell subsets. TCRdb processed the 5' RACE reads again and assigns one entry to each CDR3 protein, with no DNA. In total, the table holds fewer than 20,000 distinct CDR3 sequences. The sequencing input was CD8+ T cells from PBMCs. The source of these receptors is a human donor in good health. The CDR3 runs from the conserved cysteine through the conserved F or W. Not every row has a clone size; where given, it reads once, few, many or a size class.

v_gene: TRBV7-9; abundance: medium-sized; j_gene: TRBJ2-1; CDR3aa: CASSSGGGTYNEQFF
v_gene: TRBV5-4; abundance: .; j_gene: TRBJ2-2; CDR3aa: CASSVGLAGGQNTGELFF
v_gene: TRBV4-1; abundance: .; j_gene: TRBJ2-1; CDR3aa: CASSQETYKEQFF
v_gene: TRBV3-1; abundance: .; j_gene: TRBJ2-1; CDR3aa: CASSREGQGLNEQFF
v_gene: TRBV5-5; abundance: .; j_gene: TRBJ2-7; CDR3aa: CASSLYNGHLEQYF
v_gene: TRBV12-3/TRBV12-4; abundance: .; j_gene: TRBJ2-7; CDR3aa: CASSLGQYEQYF
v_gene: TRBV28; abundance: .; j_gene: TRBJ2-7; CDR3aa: CASSLFSPGEQYF
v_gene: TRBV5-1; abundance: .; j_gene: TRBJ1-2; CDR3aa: CASSFRDTVYGYTF
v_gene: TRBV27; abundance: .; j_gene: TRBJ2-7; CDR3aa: CASSLDLAGVGEQYF
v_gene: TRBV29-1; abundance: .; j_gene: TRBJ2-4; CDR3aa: CSVEDLHAGHPGIAKNIQYF
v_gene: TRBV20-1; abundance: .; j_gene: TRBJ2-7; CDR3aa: CSARGVEGGYEQYF
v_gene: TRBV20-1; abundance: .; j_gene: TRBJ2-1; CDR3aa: CSASGELAGPYNEQFF
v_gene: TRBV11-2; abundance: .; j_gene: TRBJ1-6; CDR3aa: CASSWLAGFGDSPLHF
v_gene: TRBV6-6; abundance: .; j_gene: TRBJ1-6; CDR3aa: CASSLSSEADSPLHF
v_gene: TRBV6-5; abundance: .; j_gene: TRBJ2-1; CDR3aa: CASSPTETVNEQFF
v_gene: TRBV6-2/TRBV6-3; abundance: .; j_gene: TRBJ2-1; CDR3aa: CASSYSVDRGGYNEQFF
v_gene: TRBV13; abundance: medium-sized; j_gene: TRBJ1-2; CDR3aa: CASSLGDNYGYTF
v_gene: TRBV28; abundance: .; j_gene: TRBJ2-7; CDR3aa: CASSPRGRQYEQYF
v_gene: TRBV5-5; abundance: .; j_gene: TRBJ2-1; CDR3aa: CASSLGLAKNEQFF
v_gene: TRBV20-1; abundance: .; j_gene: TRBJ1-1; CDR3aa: CSAQKLGGGWERTEAFF
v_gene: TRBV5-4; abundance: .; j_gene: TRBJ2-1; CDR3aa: CASSSKTGLSSYNEQFF
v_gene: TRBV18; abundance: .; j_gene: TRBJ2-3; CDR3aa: CASSPVGAGPSTDTQYF
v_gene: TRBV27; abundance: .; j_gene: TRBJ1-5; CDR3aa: CASSLGGTRESNQPQHF
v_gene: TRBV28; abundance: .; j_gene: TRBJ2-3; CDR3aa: CASSLAPGAGADTQYF
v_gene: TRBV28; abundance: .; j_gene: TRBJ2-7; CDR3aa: CASTPGQGPYEQYF
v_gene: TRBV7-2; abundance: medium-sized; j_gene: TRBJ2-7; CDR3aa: CASSTQGSSYEQYF
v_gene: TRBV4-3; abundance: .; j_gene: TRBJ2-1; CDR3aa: CASSQDFLGLYNEQFF
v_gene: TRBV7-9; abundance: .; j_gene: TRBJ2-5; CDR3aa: CASLPGVEETQYF
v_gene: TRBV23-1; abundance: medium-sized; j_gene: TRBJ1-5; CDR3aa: CASSPRGAPPKAWEPQHF
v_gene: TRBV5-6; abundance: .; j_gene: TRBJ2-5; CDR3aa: CASSPAWGNQETQYF
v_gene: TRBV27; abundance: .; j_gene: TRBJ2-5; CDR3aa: CASSLGQGGVEETQYF
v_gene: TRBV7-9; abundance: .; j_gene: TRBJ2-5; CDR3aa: CASSPSGGETQYF
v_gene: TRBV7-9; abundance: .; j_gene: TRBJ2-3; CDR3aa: CASSSILEAADTQYF
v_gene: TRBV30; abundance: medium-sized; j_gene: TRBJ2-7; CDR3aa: CAWSNGQGGNEQYF
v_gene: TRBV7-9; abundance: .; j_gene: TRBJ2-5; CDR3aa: CASSPAGERETQYF
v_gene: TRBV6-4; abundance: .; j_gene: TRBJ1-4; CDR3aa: CASSPLSRSGRNNEKLFF
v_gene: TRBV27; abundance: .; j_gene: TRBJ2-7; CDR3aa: CASSLRMNGLEQYF
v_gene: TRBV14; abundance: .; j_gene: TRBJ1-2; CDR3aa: CASSQERWDRKITNYGYTF
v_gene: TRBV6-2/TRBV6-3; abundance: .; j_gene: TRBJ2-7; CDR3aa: CASSYPLDRVTYEQYF
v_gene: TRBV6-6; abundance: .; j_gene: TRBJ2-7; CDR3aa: CASSYKIGTSGRSYEQYF
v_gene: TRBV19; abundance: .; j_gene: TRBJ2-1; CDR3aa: CASSPSLAGDPFF
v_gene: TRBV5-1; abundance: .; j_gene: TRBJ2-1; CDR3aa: CASSLGLAAMPPNEQFF
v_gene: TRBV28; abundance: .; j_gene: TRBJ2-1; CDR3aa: CASSFISTSGIKGWSYNEQFF
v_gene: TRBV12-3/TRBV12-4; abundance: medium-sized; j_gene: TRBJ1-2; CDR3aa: CASSLAGLGYGYTF
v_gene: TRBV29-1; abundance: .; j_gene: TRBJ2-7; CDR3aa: CSVRRGVQAYEQYF
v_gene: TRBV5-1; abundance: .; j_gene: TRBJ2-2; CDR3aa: CASSLGDGELFF
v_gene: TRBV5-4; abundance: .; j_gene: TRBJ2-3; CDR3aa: CASSFRGLAPLGDTQYF
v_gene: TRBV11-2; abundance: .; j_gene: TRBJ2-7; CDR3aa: CAREGGDFSYEQYF
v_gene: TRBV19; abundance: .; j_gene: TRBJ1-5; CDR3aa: CASSGGGRGNQPQHF
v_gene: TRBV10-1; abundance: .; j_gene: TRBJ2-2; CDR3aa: CASSAGIPLGTGELFF
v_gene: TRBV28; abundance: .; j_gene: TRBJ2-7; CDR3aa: CASSSLGLAERSSYEQYF
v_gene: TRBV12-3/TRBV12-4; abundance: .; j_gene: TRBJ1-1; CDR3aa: CASTRWGDPNTEAFF
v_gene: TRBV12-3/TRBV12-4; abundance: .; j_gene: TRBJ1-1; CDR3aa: CASRNTDRERAFF
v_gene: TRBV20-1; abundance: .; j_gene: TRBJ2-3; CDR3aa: CSARDFKRASSSTDTQYF
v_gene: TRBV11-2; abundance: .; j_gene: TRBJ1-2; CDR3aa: CASSHWTEDGYTF
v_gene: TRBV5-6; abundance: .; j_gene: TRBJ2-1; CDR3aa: CASSWGTGTNNEQFF
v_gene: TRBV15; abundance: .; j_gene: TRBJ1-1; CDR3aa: CATSRDPVRVYNTEAFF
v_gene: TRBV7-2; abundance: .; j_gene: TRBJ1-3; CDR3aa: CASSLKLGQTFTGNTIYF
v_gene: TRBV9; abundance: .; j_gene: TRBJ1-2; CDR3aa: CASSGTGSGYTF